This T cell receptor (beta chain) emerged from a study of T cell responses to AZD1222 COVID-19 vaccine (dated by TCRdb to the early 2020s). The study in broad terms: AZD1222 recipients with second doses at about 4 weeks or about 12 weeks were pooled, because spike-specific TCR depth and breadth did not differ between schedules. A total of about 230 trial participants underwent TCR sequencing, of whom 207 received two doses of AZD1222 and some 25 received two doses of the MenACWY control vaccine. Trial participants were enrolled by age into subgroups of 18-55, 56-69 and 70-plus years, and around 150, 28 and 57 TCR-sequenced participants, respectively, were included in these subgroups. Findings and caveats that apply to the study as a whole: In the small 56-69-year group, the increase in depth fell short of significance, most likely because of low power. The whole spike protein was spanned by vaccine-associated CD4 TCRs, and dominant responses were seen in regions 160-218 and 743-854. Because no day 14 peak-response samples were available, repertoires were characterized only after the peak T cell response. Conclusions about previously exposed vaccinees are limited, since just 5 to 7 AZD1222 recipients were seropositive for SARS-CoV-2 at baseline. Most participants were white British and females outnumbered males, and the authors suggested that clonal diversity may have been underestimated. Spike-specific TCR breadth and depth rose significantly after two AZD1222 doses compared with day 0 and with MenACWY recipients. Epitopes outside the regions mutated in the B.1.351 and B.1.1.7 variants were reportedly recognized by nearly half of the unique spike-specific TCRs.

The CDR3 regions of human TCRbeta chains were subjected to immunosequencing. In the authors' own workflow: TCRs in the repertoires were matched against a reference library of SARS-CoV-2-specific TCRs that had been generated with the MIRA antigen-specificity platform. Breadth meant the fraction of unique TCRs that were SARS-CoV-2-associated, whereas depth meant the fraction of total T cells that were SARS-CoV-2-associated. Using the MIRA data, every spike-specific TCR was mapped to the spike region that the TCR reacted to and assigned to either a CD4 or a CD8 class. Log10-transformed breadth and depth values were compared by one-way ANOVA with Sidak's multiple comparisons tests. The table comes from immuneACCESS by way of TCRdb, which keeps in-frame sequences with V and J called. Part of the clones is missing from these tables; in studies checked, under half for an unresolved V gene and the rest for unknown reasons. V, J and clone size derive from that table, while D and trimming were established from the DNA sequence. Here the sample has 100,000 to 120,000 clones; 82% occur a single time. Jointly, the top ten make up 5% of the sample.

What the time point label conveys for this sample: baseline before first vaccination. The vaccinee samples were drawn from two UK trials, COV001 and COV002, one of which was a single-blind randomized controlled phase 2/3 trial testing AZD1222 (ChAdOx1 nCoV-19) in healthy adults. Trial participant PBMC samples were collected at day 0 and day 28 after the second dose for TCRbeta chain sequencing. Taken from cysteine to phenylalanine, the CDR3 has 16 residues. Just the 48-base CDR3 DNA is kept, in frame starting at base 1. The germline V gene encodes CDR1 LNHDA and CDR2 SQIVND (reference sequence). At the junction V is shortened by 7 bases and J by 0 bases, with 16 bases in between. Notes on this clone: This clone's antigen is unknown. No base quality values were provided; no much bigger clone lies one nucleotide off.

Rearrangement joined TRBV19 to TRBJ2-1, with the D gene possibly TRBD1 or TRBD2, each one fitting 5 bases. The clonotype comes from an adult in good health. This material consisted of peripheral blood, taken on day 0 of AZD1222 vaccination. The DNA sequence reads TGTGCCAGTATCTCTCGAGAGGGGTCCTCCTACAATGAGCAGTTCTTC. The resulting protein is CASISREGSSYNEQFF.